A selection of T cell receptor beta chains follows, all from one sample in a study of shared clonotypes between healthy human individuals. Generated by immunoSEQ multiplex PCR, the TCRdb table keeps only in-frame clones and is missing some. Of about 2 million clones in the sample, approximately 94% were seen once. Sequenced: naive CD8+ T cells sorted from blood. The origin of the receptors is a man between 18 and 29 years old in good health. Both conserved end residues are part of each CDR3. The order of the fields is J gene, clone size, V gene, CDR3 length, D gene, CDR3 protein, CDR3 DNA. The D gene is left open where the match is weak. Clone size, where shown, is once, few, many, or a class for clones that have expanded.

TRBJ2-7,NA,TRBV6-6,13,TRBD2,CASSHGGTYEQYF,TGTGCCAGCAGTCACGGGGGGACCTACGAGCAGTACTTC
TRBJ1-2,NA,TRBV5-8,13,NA,CASSEGFFYGYTF,TGTGCCAGCAGCGAAGGGTTCTTCTATGGCTACACCTTC
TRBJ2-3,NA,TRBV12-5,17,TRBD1,CASGFVAGQGSTDTQYF,TGTGCTAGTGGTTTTGTAGCGGGACAGGGGAGCACAGATACGCAGTATTTT
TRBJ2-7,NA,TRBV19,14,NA,CASSMGTPSYEQYF,TGTGCCAGTAGTATGGGGACGCCTTCCTACGAGCAGTACTTC
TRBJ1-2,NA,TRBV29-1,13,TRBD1,CSVDPTGHYGYTF,TGCAGCGTTGATCCGACAGGGCACTATGGCTACACCTTC
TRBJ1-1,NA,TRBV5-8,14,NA,CASSDPRVYTEAFF,TGTGCCAGCAGCGACCCTAGGGTTTACACTGAAGCTTTCTTT
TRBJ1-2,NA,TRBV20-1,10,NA,CSAKPYGYTF,TGCAGTGCTAAACCGTATGGCTACACCTTC
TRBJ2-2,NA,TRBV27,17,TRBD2,CASSSDLAGVNTGELFF,TGTGCCAGCAGTTCCGACCTAGCGGGTGTGAACACCGGGGAGCTGTTTTTT
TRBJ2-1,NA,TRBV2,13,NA,CASSDLPYNEQFF,TGTGCCAGCAGTGACCTCCCATACAATGAGCAGTTCTTC
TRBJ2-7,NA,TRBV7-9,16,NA,CASSPAVGEHTYEQYF,TGTGCCAGCAGCCCTGCGGTCGGCGAACATACCTACGAGCAGTACTTC
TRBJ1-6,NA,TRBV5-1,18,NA,CASSRRLGRGEYNSPLHF,TGCGCCAGCAGCCGCCGCCTAGGAAGGGGCGAATATAATTCACCCCTCCACTTT
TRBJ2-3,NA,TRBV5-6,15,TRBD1,CASSSTGIRTDTQYF,TGTGCCAGCAGCTCGACAGGGATTCGGACAGATACGCAGTATTTT
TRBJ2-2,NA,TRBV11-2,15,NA,CASRRATSNTGELFF,TGTGCCAGCCGACGGGCTACTTCGAACACCGGGGAGCTGTTTTTT
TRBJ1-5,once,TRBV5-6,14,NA,CASSPGGINQPQHF,TGTGCCAGCAGCCCAGGAGGTATCAATCAGCCCCAGCATTTT
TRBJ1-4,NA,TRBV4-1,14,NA,CASSPLYGDEKLFF,TGCGCCAGCAGCCCACTGTACGGCGATGAAAAACTGTTTTTT
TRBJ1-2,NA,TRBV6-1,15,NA,CASSEGVGTNYGYTF,TGTGCCAGCAGTGAAGGGGTGGGAACTAACTATGGCTACACCTTC
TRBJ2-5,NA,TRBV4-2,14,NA,CASSQESTQETQYF,TGTGCCAGCAGCCAAGAGTCCACTCAAGAGACCCAGTACTTC
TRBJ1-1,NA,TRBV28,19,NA,CASRSTRDNMDRRFTEAFF,TGTGCCAGCAGGTCGACAAGGGATAATATGGATAGGCGATTCACTGAAGCTTTCTTT
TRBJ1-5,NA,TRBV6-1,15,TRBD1,CASSAMDRGDQPQHF,TGTGCCAGCAGTGCGATGGACAGGGGGGATCAGCCCCAGCATTTT
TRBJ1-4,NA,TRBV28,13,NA,CASSSSGDEKLFF,TGTGCCAGCAGTTCATCAGGGGACGAAAAACTGTTTTTT
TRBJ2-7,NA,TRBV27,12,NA,CASSSDSYEQYF,TGTGCCAGCAGCTCCGACAGCTACGAGCAGTACTTC
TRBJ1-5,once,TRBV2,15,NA,CASSEQTHSNQPQHF,TGTGCCAGCAGTGAACAGACCCATAGCAATCAGCCCCAGCATTTT
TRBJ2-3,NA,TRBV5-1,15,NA,CASSYYPGSTDTQYF,TGCGCCAGCAGCTACTACCCGGGATCCACAGATACGCAGTATTTT
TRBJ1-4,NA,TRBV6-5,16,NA,CASSYRWRGEGEKLFF,TGTGCCAGCAGTTACCGATGGAGAGGGGAAGGTGAAAAACTGTTTTTT
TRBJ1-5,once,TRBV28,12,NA,CASSLGNQPQHF,TGTGCCAGCAGTCTTGGCAATCAGCCCCAGCATTTT
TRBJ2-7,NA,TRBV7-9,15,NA,CASSSTGLAYYEQYF,TGTGCCAGCAGCTCCACCGGCCTCGCCTACTACGAGCAGTACTTC
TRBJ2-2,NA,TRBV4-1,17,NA,CASSQDQSAGNTGELFF,TGCGCCAGCAGCCAAGATCAGTCGGCGGGGAACACCGGGGAGCTGTTTTTT
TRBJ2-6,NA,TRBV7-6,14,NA,CASSDRALNDVLTF,TGTGCCAGCAGTGACCGGGCCTTGAACGACGTCCTGACTTTC
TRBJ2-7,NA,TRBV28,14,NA,CASSLGDGVYEQYF,TGTGCCAGCAGTTTAGGGGACGGAGTCTACGAGCAGTACTTC
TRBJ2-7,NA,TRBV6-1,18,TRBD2,CASSEGLSGGNPSYEQYF,TGTGCCAGCAGTGAGGGACTAAGCGGGGGGAACCCCTCCTACGAGCAGTACTTC
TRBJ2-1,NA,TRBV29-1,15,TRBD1,CSVEDEGQVGNEQFF,TGCAGCGTTGAAGACGAGGGACAGGTGGGAAATGAGCAGTTCTTC
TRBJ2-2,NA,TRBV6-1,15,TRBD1,CASSDLTGATGELFF,TGTGCCAGCAGTGATTTAACAGGGGCGACCGGGGAGCTGTTTTTT
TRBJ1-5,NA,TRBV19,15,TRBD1,CASTATGGGNQPQHF,TGTGCCAGTACCGCCACAGGGGGGGGAAATCAGCCCCAGCATTTT
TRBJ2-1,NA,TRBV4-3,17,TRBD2,CASSPFGGLAAYNEQFF,TGCGCCAGCAGCCCCTTTGGCGGACTAGCGGCCTACAATGAGCAGTTCTTC
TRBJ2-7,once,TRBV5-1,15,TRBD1,CASSLDRTGSYEQYF,TGCGCCAGCAGCTTGGACCGGACAGGCTCCTACGAGCAGTACTTC
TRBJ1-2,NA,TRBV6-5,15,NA,CASNRFRQGPEGYTF,TGTGCCAGCAATAGGTTCCGGCAGGGCCCGGAGGGCTACACCTTC
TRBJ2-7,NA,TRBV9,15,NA,CASSVGSSDLYEQYF,TGTGCCAGCAGCGTAGGCAGTAGTGATCTCTACGAGCAGTACTTC
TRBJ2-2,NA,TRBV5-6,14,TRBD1,CASSLGQGAGELFF,TGTGCCAGCAGCCTTGGACAGGGGGCCGGGGAGCTGTTTTTT
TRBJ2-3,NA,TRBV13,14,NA,CASSLEGVTDTQYF,TGTGCCAGCAGCTTAGAAGGAGTCACAGATACGCAGTATTTT
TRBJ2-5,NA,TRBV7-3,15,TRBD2,CASTEGIGGGQTQYF,TGTGCCAGCACCGAGGGAATTGGCGGGGGGCAGACCCAGTACTTC
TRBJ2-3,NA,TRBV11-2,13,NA,CASSSESTDTQYF,TGTGCCAGCAGCTCGGAAAGCACAGATACGCAGTATTTT
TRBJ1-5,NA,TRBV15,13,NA,CATGAGHNQPQHF,TGTGCCACCGGGGCAGGTCACAATCAGCCCCAGCATTTT
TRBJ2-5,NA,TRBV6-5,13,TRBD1,CASSYYRGETQYF,TGTGCCAGCAGTTACTACAGGGGTGAGACCCAGTACTTC
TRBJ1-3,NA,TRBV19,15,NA,CASSERIASGNTIYF,TGTGCCAGTAGTGAACGGATTGCCTCTGGAAACACCATATATTTT
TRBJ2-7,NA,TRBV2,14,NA,CASKAGGETYEQYF,TGTGCCAGCAAGGCTGGGGGAGAAACCTACGAGCAGTACTTC
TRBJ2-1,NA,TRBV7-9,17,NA,CASSLAKSSGPYNEQFF,TGTGCCAGCAGCTTAGCGAAGAGTAGTGGGCCCTACAATGAGCAGTTCTTC
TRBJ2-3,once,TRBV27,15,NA,CASSPRILRTDTQYF,TGTGCCAGCAGCCCTCGGATTCTGAGGACAGATACGCAGTATTTT
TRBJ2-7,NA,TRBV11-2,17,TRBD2,CASSLVTSGGPTYEQYF,TGTGCCAGCAGCTTAGTTACTAGCGGGGGGCCTACCTACGAGCAGTACTTC